This is a list of T cell receptor beta chains from one sample in a study of blood T cells in healthy people across ages. TCRdb passed the 5' RACE reads through MiXCR, listing each CDR3 protein once. The data show 1.5 million to 2 million distinct CDR3 sequences, approximately 30% seen once. The sequenced material came from blood. Receptors were obtained from a woman in her thirties in good health. Both conserved end residues are part of each CDR3. Fields, in order: V gene, J gene, CDR3 protein.

v_gene: TRBV29-1; j_gene: TRBJ1-2; CDR3aa: CSVVLGGYGYTF
v_gene: TRBV7-9; j_gene: TRBJ1-2; CDR3aa: CASSLGRPRPQLNYGYTF
v_gene: TRBV3-1; j_gene: TRBJ2-7; CDR3aa: CASSQGGQGRYEQYF
v_gene: TRBV14; j_gene: TRBJ2-1; CDR3aa: CASSLISGSGQFF
v_gene: TRBV5-6; j_gene: NA; CDR3aa: CASSLTQWGTCEQYF
v_gene: TRBV6-1; j_gene: TRBJ2-7; CDR3aa: CASSETSGRIRNEQYF
v_gene: TRBV6-6; j_gene: TRBJ2-3; CDR3aa: CAGRRGGTGGPDTQYF
v_gene: TRBV5-6; j_gene: TRBJ2-3; CDR3aa: CASRDVSGRAGDTQYF
v_gene: TRBV2; j_gene: TRBJ1-2; CDR3aa: CASSGSGTANYGYTF
v_gene: TRBV15; j_gene: TRBJ2-7; CDR3aa: CATSRPRGEGETYEQYF
v_gene: TRBV5-1; j_gene: TRBJ1-2; CDR3aa: CASKVRTTDVWGYTF